This T cell receptor (beta chain) was sequenced in a study of shared clonotypes between healthy human individuals. Study results and caveats: The study found lower generation probabilities in non-shared clonotypes than in those shared by all four donors. Generally, naive subsets (rather than memory subsets) showed larger estimated richness. Clonotype sharing among donors, it was expected, would be affected by sequencing depth.

Negatively enriched CD4+ T cells were divided by CD45RA into naive and memory. The germline V gene has CDR1 SGHNT and CDR2 YYREEE (reference sequence). After removal of 3 bases from V and 4 bases from J, the junction contained 8 bases not matched to a gene. The CDR3 length is 15 residues. The assay was immunoSEQ multiplex PCR, and TCRdb's table has in-frame clones only and misses some. Of 2 million to 3 million clones listed, 90% to 95% are singletons. With regard to this clone: Its antigen is not identified.

The J gene is TRBJ1-1, the V gene TRBV5-4; 8 bases are shared with TRBD1. The origin of this receptor is a man between 18 and 35 years old in good health. Some clones in this sample may be carry-over from other donors' samples. The sequenced sample consisted of naive CD4+ T cells from PBMCs. Indicated subset: CD45RA+ positively selected. This chain's CDR3 is CASSSPGTGGTEAFF. The CDR3 region has the DNA TGTGCCAGCAGCTCCCCCGGTACAGGGGGCACTGAAGCTTTCTTT. The complete variable domain, with remaining parts taken from reference TRBV5-4 and TRBJ1-1, reads ETGVTQSPTHLIKTRGQQVTLRCSSQSGHNTVSWYQQALGQGPQFIFQYYREEENGRGNFPPRFSGLQFPNYSSELNVNALELDDSALYLCASSSPGTGGTEAFFGQGTRLTVV.